A single sample is the source of the 13 T cell receptor beta chains below, sequenced in a study of response to subunit inactivated influenza vaccine. TCRdb recomputed calls from the RT-PCR reads with MiXCR, one row per CDR3 protein. The sample has fewer than 200,000 distinct CDR3 sequences, 7.5% to 10% seen once. This specimen consisted of non-naive T cells sorted from PBMCs, obtained on the day of vaccination. The receptor source for this set is a man in his fifties who received an inactivated influenza vaccine.

The chain combines TRBV27 with TRBJ2-1; 13 nucleotides line up with TRBD2. After removal of 0 bases from V and 6 bases from J, the junction contained 8 bases not matched to a gene. Germline CDR1 and CDR2: MNHEY and SMNVEV (reference sequence). The CDR3 contains 18 residues. The DNA for the CDR3 is TGTGCCAGCAGTTTATCTACCCTACTAGCGGGAGGGTTCAATGAGCAGTTCTTC. Translation: CASSLSTLLAGGFNEQFF.

This clonotype was counted ten times or more. The chain employs TRBV20-1 and TRBJ1-1, with unresolved D. This CDR3 is built from 13 residues. Per the germline V gene, CDR1 is DFQATT and CDR2 is SNEGSKA (reference sequence). V gave up 3 bases and J gave up 0 bases, with 8 bases separating them. This chain's CDR3 is CSARGSLNTEAFF. The CDR3, as DNA: TGCAGTGCTAGGGGTAGCTTGAACACTGAAGCTTTCTTT.

This clonotype was picked up a small number of times. The chain couples TRBV10-3 to TRBJ2-5; TRBD2 agrees at 16 bases. This CDR3 is built from 15 residues. Trimming took 10 bases from V and 5 from J; bases not matched to a gene: 7. Germline V gene data show CDR1 as ENHRY and CDR2 as SYGVKD. The CDR3 nucleotides are TGTGCCACCGGGACTAGCGGGGGGGCCGGGGAGACCCAGTACTTC. This encodes CATGTSGGAGETQYF.

This clonotype has only a few counts. The chain links TRBV6-5 to TRBJ2-1; 12 bases fit TRBD2. From germline, CDR1 is MNHEY and CDR2 SVGAGI. This CDR3 contains 15 residues. V lost 0 bases to trimming and J lost 10 bases; unmatched junction nucleotides: 4. CDR3 nucleotides: TGTGCCAGCAGTTACTCGACTAGCGGGGGCCTGGAGCAGTTCTTC. It yields the protein CASSYSTSGGLEQFF.

V gene TRBV5-1 combines with J gene TRBJ2-6, with 9 positions matching TRBD2. CDR3 length: 17 residues. Germline CDR1 is SGHRS and CDR2 is YFSETQ. After removal of 0 bases from V and 2 bases from J, the junction contained 3 bases not matched to a gene. The CDR3 nucleotides read TGCGCCAGCAGCTTGGTAGCGGGAGATGCTGGGGCCAACGTCCTGACTTTC. Protein: CASSLVAGDAGANVLTF.

This sequence joins TRBV2 and TRBJ2-7, with D hard to call. Trimming shortened V by 4 bases and J by 0 bases, and 7 bases separated the two germline ends. The length of the CDR3 is 13 residues. Germline-derived CDR1 and CDR2 are SNHLY and FYNNEI. CDR3 region: CASSVGNSYEQYF. In DNA, the CDR3 is TGTGCCAGCAGTGTGGGGAACTCCTACGAGCAGTACTTC.

V and J are TRBV28 and TRBJ2-3; TRBD2 aligns across 10 bases. The CDR3 is 18 residues long. With 7 bases clipped from V and 1 base from J, the junction kept 14 bases outside the gene matches. The germline gives CDR1 MDHEN, CDR2 SYDVKM. The CDR3 loop reads CASIPSALLAGGTDTQYF. The CDR3 nucleotides read TGTGCCAGCATCCCGTCGGCCCTCCTAGCGGGAGGCACAGATACGCAGTATTTT.

The sample holds many counts of this clonotype. The chain uses TRBV4-1 and TRBJ2-7; either TRBD1 or TRBD2 may fit D (5 bases each). V lost 2 bases and J 0 bases, leaving 14 bases between the germline ends. CDR1 MGHRA and CDR2 YSYEKL come from the germline V gene. This CDR3 has 16 amino acids. DNA of the CDR3: TGCGCCAGCAGCCAATCAAGTTGGGGGTTCTCCTACGAGCAGTACTTC. Protein sequence: CASSQSSWGFSYEQYF.

This clonotype appeared a few times. This chain uses TRBV4-2 with TRBJ1-3; 11 bases line up with TRBD1. CDR3 length: 18 amino acids. The trim removed 4 bases at V and 4 bases at J, leaving 12 bases unmatched. The germline V gene encodes CDR1 LGHNA and CDR2 YNFKEQ. Here the CDR3 DNA reads TGTGCCAGCAGCCTAACGGGACAGGGGGAATTGGGAGGAAACACCATATATTTT. Residues: CASSLTGQGELGGNTIYF.

This clonotype was observed at least ten times. The J gene is TRBJ2-3, the V gene TRBV20-1; the D gene is possibly TRBD2 (6 bases). The CDR3 sequence is 14 residues long. Between the trimmed V and J ends, which lost 6 bases and 1 base, there was a span of 14 bases. Germline V gene data show CDR1 as DFQATT and CDR2 as SNEGSKA (reference sequence). The chain's CDR3 is CSAIDPGGTDTQYF. In DNA, the CDR3 is TGCAGTGCCATCGATCCGGGGGGCACAGATACGCAGTATTTT.

This clonotype was detected only a few times. This chain joins TRBV28 and TRBJ2-7, with D unclear. This CDR3 comprises 15 residues. The germline V and J ends were trimmed by 2 bases and 0 bases, with 11 bases remaining between them. Per germline, CDR1 MDHEN and CDR2 SYDVKM. Here the CDR3 DNA reads TGTGCCAGCAGTTTACGGCCCGGCAGCTCCTACGAGCAGTACTTC. As protein: CASSLRPGSSYEQYF.

V gene TRBV7-9 combines with J gene TRBJ2-1; 8 bases fit TRBD2. The CDR3 contains 15 residues. The trim removed 5 bases at V and 0 bases at J, leaving 3 bases unmatched. Germline CDR1 SEHNR, CDR2 FQNEAQ (reference sequence). In DNA, the CDR3 is TGTGCCAGCAGCCCGCGGGGGGTCTCCTACAATGAGCAGTTCTTC. Amino acid sequence: CASSPRGVSYNEQFF. Looking up the rest from reference TRBV7-9 and TRBJ2-1 gives the full variable domain: DTGVSQNPRHKITKRGQNVTFRCDPISEHNRLYWYRQTLGQGPEFLTYFQNEAQLEKSRLLSDRFSAERPKGSFSTLEIQRTEQGDSAMYLCASSPRGVSYNEQFFGPGTRLTVL.

This clonotype was seen ten or more times. This chain connects TRBV5-6 to TRBJ2-2, with TRBD1 matching over 8 bases. Looked up from germline, CDR1 is SGHDT and CDR2 is YYEEEE. CDR3 size: 16 residues. The junction had 7 bases not matched to a gene; V was cut back by 3 bases and J by 3 bases. CDR3 in amino acids: CASSSQGARYTGELFF. The CDR3 DNA reads TGTGCCAGCAGCTCCCAGGGGGCGCGATACACCGGGGAGCTGTTTTTT.